Below, 8 T cell receptor beta chains from the same sample are listed, as sequenced in a study of OX40 agonist ivuxolimab in advanced cancers. Sequencing was performed with immunoSEQ multiplex PCR; in TCRdb, only in-frame clones are kept and a portion is missing. Among tens of thousands of clones listed, over 80% were seen once. Sequencing was performed on CD4+ or CD8+ T cells sorted from blood, taken in a trial of the OX40 agonist ivuxolimab. These receptors were taken from an adult with an advanced solid tumor such as melanoma, head and neck, liver or kidney cancer.

The chain combines TRBV5-6 with TRBJ1-1, with a possible D match to TRBD1 (6 bases). CDR1 and CDR2 (germline): SGHDT, YYEEEE. The CDR3 has 14 residues. The V end lost 0 bases, the J end lost 6 bases, and 12 bases lay between the germline ends. CDR3 bases: TGTGCCAGCAGCTTGGCCGGCAGGGGAGCTGAAGCTTTCTTT. Its translation is CASSLAGRGAEAFF.

The rearrangement joins TRBV6-6 to TRBJ2-3; D unresolved. Trimming cost V 6 bases and J 2 bases, with 15 bases left between them. CDR3 length: 15 amino acids. Per the germline V gene, CDR1 is MNHNY and CDR2 is SVGAGI (reference sequence). The CDR3 spells CASSDTTHYTDTQYF. The CDR3 DNA sequence: TGTGCCAGCAGCGACACGACACACTACACAGATACGCAGTATTTT.

The chain couples TRBV12-5 to TRBJ2-3; D possibly corresponds to TRBD2 (6 bases). Per germline, CDR1 LGHNT and CDR2 FRNRAP. The CDR3 has 17 amino acids. Trimming took off 6 bases at V and 0 bases at J, with 19 bases between the two ends. The CDR3 DNA reads TGTGCTAGTGGGTATACTACTAGCCGTGCTAGCACAGATACGCAGTATTTT. Amino acid sequence: CASGYTTSRASTDTQYF.

This chain connects TRBV29-1 to TRBJ1-1; D unresolved. CDR1 is SQVTM and CDR2 is ANQGSEA in the germline V gene. Trimming left V 5 bases short and J 2 bases short, with 18 bases between. CDR3 length equals 15 residues. DNA for the CDR3: TGCAGCGTTCGATTATTTACGACGGATAACACTGAAGCTTTCTTT. It encodes CSVRLFTTDNTEAFF.

The chain is built from TRBV6-1 and TRBJ1-1; the D gene is possibly TRBD1 (6 bases). This CDR3 is 15 amino acids long. CDR1 is MNHNS, CDR2 SASEGT, per germline. V was pared by 3 bases and J by 2 bases, with 13 bases between. CDR3 amino acids: CASSEWGGTNTEAFF. The CDR3 region has the DNA TGTGCCAGCAGTGAGTGGGGTGGGACAAACACTGAAGCTTTCTTT.

The chain recombines TRBV5-4 with TRBJ1-4; weak D call: TRBD1 (5 bases). The CDR3 extends over 16 amino acids. Germline CDR1 SGHNT, CDR2 YYREEE (reference sequence). V was shortened by 5 bases and J by 0 bases, with 14 bases between the two germline ends. The CDR3 loop reads CASRHGGGATNEKLFF. The CDR3 DNA is TGTGCCAGCAGACACGGGGGGGGTGCAACTAATGAAAAACTGTTTTTT.

The chain has TRBV15 and TRBJ2-3, with 7 bases lining up with TRBD2. Germline values: CDR1 LNHNV, CDR2 YYDKDF (reference sequence). The CDR3 runs to 14 residues. The trim removed 6 bases at V and 4 bases at J, leaving 7 bases unmatched. The CDR3 sequence is CATRGRDHADTQYF. DNA of the CDR3: TGTGCCACCAGAGGGAGGGACCACGCAGATACGCAGTATTTT. The entire variable domain, with the rest obtained from reference TRBV15 and TRBJ2-3, is as follows: DAMVIQNPRYQVTQFGKPVTLSCSQTLNHNVMYWYQQKSSQAPKLLFHYYDKDFNNEADTPDNFQSRRPNTSFCFLDIRSPGLGDTAMYLCATRGRDHADTQYFGPGTRLTVL.

This rearrangement joins TRBV5-4 to TRBJ2-1, with 10 bases fitting TRBD2. In germline, CDR1 is SGHNT, CDR2 YYREEE (reference sequence). The CDR3 is 15 residues long. V shed 0 bases, J shed 10 bases, and the junction held 7 bases outside the gene matches. CDR3: CASSLALAGVREQFF. CDR3 nucleotide sequence: TGTGCCAGCAGCTTGGCCCTAGCGGGAGTTCGGGAGCAGTTCTTC.